This T cell receptor (beta chain) was sequenced for a study of regulatory T cells in long-lasting Graves disease (dated by TCRdb to about 2021). About the full investigation: Antithyroid drugs had been taken for less than 3 months by newly diagnosed Graves' disease patients. This study used TCR sequencing and RNA sequencing of peripheral blood to compare persistent Graves' disease patients against newly diagnosed Graves' disease patients. The study was registered as a clinical trial and conducted in China. TCR sequencing covered some 13 persistent and around 20 newly diagnosed Graves' disease patients, some 33 samples in total. Overall results and qualifications from the work: Persistent disease showed preferential use of TRBV28, TRBJ1-2 and TRBJ2-5, whereas newly diagnosed disease favored TRBV20-1 and TRBJ2-1. Sequencing and analysis were restricted to the TCR beta chain. Patients with persistent disease shared more public clonotypes (fewer than 3,000) than newly diagnosed patients did (approximately 970). Persistent Graves' disease patients showed lower TCR Shannon entropy and fewer highly expanded clones than newly diagnosed patients, suggesting clonal expansion. Peripheral blood alone was examined, since thyroid tissue, which constituted the primary lesion, could not be accessed. As a limitation, the authors acknowledged that the small sample size may reduce accuracy.

The time point label, as the study defines it: newly diagnosed GD, antithyroid drugs for less than 3 months. RNA was extracted from PBMCs in TRIzol for both TCR sequencing and RNA sequencing. The diagnosis of Graves' disease followed American Thyroid Association guidelines. Patients were recruited from an endocrinology department in Xi'an, China. From each patient, 7.5 to 10 milliliters of peripheral blood was collected into an EDTA anticoagulant tube. Ficoll Paque Plus density gradient separation was used to isolate PBMCs, and no additional T cell sorting was done. An Agilent 2100 Bioanalyzer and agarose gel were used to check RNA quality, while a NanoDrop 2000 measured RNA concentration. The CDR3 starts with the cysteine, ends with the phenylalanine, and has 17 residues. CDR3 DNA is the only sequence kept; it has 51 bases, read in frame from the first base. Compared with germline, V lacks 5 bases and J lacks 5 bases; bases without a gene match: 13. The germline V gene (reference sequence) yields SEHNR for CDR1 and FQNEAQ for CDR2.

The receptor library was made with multiplex PCR. Sequencing instrument: Illumina HiSeq 4000. To build TCR beta libraries, CDR3 regions were amplified by Arm-PCR using iRepertoire HTBI primers. Before sequencing, the PCR products underwent gel purification. The paper's data handling went like this. A total of 62 TRBV and 14 TRBJ segments were identified across samples and were used for gene usage analysis of CDR3 amino acid clonotypes. COPE and FqMerger were used to merge the filtered high-quality paired reads into contigs. BLAST was used to align contigs to IMGT TRBV, TRBD and TRBJ reference genes, with CDR3 defined following IMGT. Clonotypes above 0.1% frequency were classified as highly expanded clones. Shannon entropy served as the measure of repertoire diversity, while the Gini coefficient captured V-J evenness. Clonotypes shared by more than one individual were considered public. TCRdb applied fastp at Q25 and MiXCR to the public reads, then kept only in-frame beta chains. Each record represents a unique CDR3 protein, reported with the most common genes and DNA among its rows. TCRdb, not the authors, supplied the V and J calls. For this sample there are 550,000 to 700,000 distinct CDR3 sequences; roughly 16% appear just once. The top ten hold around 11% of the sample.

This clonotype was seen a few times. It has no known antigen specificity. Base quality data are lacking; no much larger clone is found one base away. The sample was also linked to a second study, of T cells in Graves' hyperthyroidism and ophthalmopathy. The second study also describes: Graves' hyperthyroidism was defined as stable when no progression to ophthalmopathy occurred over 18 months of follow-up. Hyperthyroidism patients were newly diagnosed, with disease duration under 2 months, and aged 18 to 65 years. Patients with uncontrolled infections, other autoimmune diseases, pregnancy or lactation were excluded. Diagnoses relied on clinical symptoms, serum thyroxine and TRAb, thyroid ultrasound and orbital computed tomography. For the first round of RT-PCR on the TCR CDR3, the HTBI primer set was used together with the Qiagen OneStep RT-PCR kit. Most expanded thyroid clonotypes (frequency above 0.001) were also detected in blood, suggesting blood repertoires may reflect thyroid immune responses. Ophthalmopathy was separated from stable hyperthyroidism by a 13 V-J signature model, with around 88% sensitivity and approximately 81% specificity obtained in cross-validation and 80%/75% obtained in testing. In validation, progression to ophthalmopathy was predicted by the model with roughly 69% sensitivity and 72% to 80% specificity, a median of around 5.9 months before onset. To identify distinguishing TCR V-J signatures, a discovery cohort of about 100 patients was used, comprising 40 to 45 with Graves' ophthalmopathy and some 60 with stable Graves' hyperthyroidism. Whether ophthalmopathy could be predicted prospectively was tested in an independent validation cohort made up of roughly 20 hyperthyroidism patients plus 17 patients who later progressed to ophthalmopathy. For training and testing, the 100 patients in the discovery cohort were randomly divided in a 7:3 ratio. Thyroid tissue and blood T-cell repertoires from more than 5 Graves' hyperthyroidism patients were also compared in the study. After blood sampling, hyperthyroidism patients were treated with methimazole at a starting dose of 30 mg daily, and ophthalmopathy patients were treated with high-dose intravenous methylprednisolone. A second multiplex PCR round built the libraries, followed by size selection and purification. The libraries were sequenced on an Illumina HiSeq2000 using paired-end 100 bp reads. SOAPnuke was used to process the raw data, throwing out any read that contained adapters or uncalled bases, had a mean Phred below 15, or lacked an exact constant-primer or identifier match. COPE v1.2.5 was used to merge the high-quality paired reads, and each unique nucleotide sequence was defined as a clonotype. Clonotypes were aligned to IMGT TRBV, TRBD and TRBJ reference segments using MiTCR v1.1. Only V-J combinations with frequency above 0.0001, covering approximately 99% of repertoires, were analysed. A TCS score was defined as the ratio between F50 (clonal expansion) and ExV (chaos), using BLOSUM62-based TCRdist between CDR3 peptides within each V-J. Welch's t-statistics and random forest reduced fewer than 550 V-J features to about 13, which were used in a naive Bayes classifier (R e1071). Sample size was not statistically predetermined, and investigators were not blinded to group allocation. TCR Vbeta CDR3 sequencing of roughly 140 peripheral blood samples (more than 40 ophthalmopathy, 75 or so hyperthyroidism and about 17 progressor patients) is reported in the paper.

The TCR originated in a young man with Graves disease. Donor details come from another sample of the same person, matched by shared clones. The sample here was peripheral blood mononuclear cells (PBMCs), taken at new diagnosis, from a patient treated with antithyroid drugs. The chain uses TRBV7-9 and TRBJ1-5; TRBD1 fits 9 bases in the junction. The sequenced DNA is TGTGCCAGCAGCGTCGACCCCCGACAGGGGGTTGATCAGCCCCAGCATTTT. It is translated as CASSVDPRQGVDQPQHF.